This T cell receptor beta chain is from a study of blood T cells in healthy people across ages. Study details: The template switching approach captured approximately one barcoded beta molecule for every two T cells. Points from the study as a whole: Naive T cell percentage and TCR beta diversity correlated strongly.

Note on this clonotype: The antigen is not known.

Germline CDR1 is SGHTA and CDR2 is FQGNSA. The CDR3 spans 15 residues. J lost 4 bases, V lost 5 bases, and 8 bases had no gene match. A second PCR, run for about 7 to 11 cycles, used a sample-barcoded 5' primer plus a J-beta primer mix. TCRdb independently ran MiXCR on the 5' RACE reads; one entry per CDR3 protein. The sample contains 1.5 million to 2 million distinct CDR3 sequences, 39% of which appear only once. J is TRBJ1-1 and V is TRBV7-2, with 9 bases fitting TRBD1. The specimen was blood. The TCR comes from a human donor in good health. The CDR3 bases are TGTGCCAGCAGCAGGGGGACAGGGTGGACCACTGAAGCTTTCTTT. Protein product: CASSRGTGWTTEAFF. The entire variable domain, with the rest obtained from reference TRBV7-2 and TRBJ1-1, is as follows: GAGVSQSPSNKVTEKGKDVELRCDPISGHTALYWYRQSLGQGLEFLIYFQGNSAPDKSGLPSDRFSAERTGGSVSTLTIQRTQQEDSAVYLCASSRGTGWTTEAFFGQGTRLTVV.